This T cell receptor beta chain is drawn from a study of Tregs in tolerant kidney transplant recipients. Related graft donors supplied nonmyeloablative bone marrow transplants, and mixed chimerism was transient. V was clipped by 2 bases and J by 7 bases, with 5 bases between them. Germline V CDR1 and CDR2: MGHDK, SYGVNS. The CDR3 loop spans 11 amino acids. TCRdb keeps only in-frame clones here, not all; method: immunoSEQ multiplex PCR. Of fewer than 60,000 clones listed, around 93% were seen once; the top ten hold 13% to 15%. The chain uses TRBV25-1 and TRBJ1-1; no definite D call. This receptor was obtained from a human patient who received a combined kidney and bone marrow transplant. Some T cells may arise from the graft donor. The source was CD8+ T cells from blood (PBMCs), collected 24 months after the transplant. The CDR3 is CASSEVHEAFF. CDR3 in DNA: TGTGCCAGCAGTGAAGTACATGAAGCTTTCTTT.